This T cell receptor beta chain was identified in a study of human T cells and chemical hapten exposure. Single cDNA molecules in the library carried unique molecular identifiers attached during preparation. TCRdb fed the RACE reads into MiXCR, producing one record per CDR3 protein. The table includes about 360,000 distinct CDR3 sequences, roughly 4.8% detected once. Described time point: patch test 1, 2 weeks after DPC sensitization. Treatment denoted: therapeutic diphenylcyclopropenone sensitization with weekly scalp DPC. Prior to each patch test being applied, blood was drawn. Suited to DPC and affected by alopecia, the donors ranged from 18 to 70 years old. The CDR3 is 16 amino acids. CDR1 and CDR2 (germline): MNHEY, SMNVEV (reference sequence). The J segment lost 4 bases and the V segment lost 4 bases, leaving 10 bases of the junction unmatched. This clonotype was observed a few times.

This TCR was sampled from a woman aged 45-59 years with alopecia areata. Some clones in this sample may be carry-over from other donors' samples. Here the sequenced sample was whole blood, taken in connection with sensitization to the hapten diphenylcyclopropenone (DPC). This chain joins TRBV27 and TRBJ1-2, with 9 nucleotides matching TRBD1. The CDR3 bases are TGTGCCAGCAGTTCCCTTCCAGGGACAGGGACCTATGGCTACACCTTC. Residues: CASSSLPGTGTYGYTF.